Sequencing of this T cell receptor beta chain was carried out in a study of blood T cell repertoires in COVID-19 (TCRdb year 2020). In the study overall: Samples from collaborators originated in the United States, Italy and Spain and spanned both the acute and convalescent phases of COVID-19. The prospective study material was composed of cDNA or gDNA derived from T cells, B-cell-depleted T cells, or PBMCs. Subjects who had been exposed to COVID-19, were actively infected with it, or had recovered from it provided the deeply sampled blood TCRbeta repertoires that made up the dataset. The repertoires were released in a freely available public database meant as a resource for research on the immune response to SARS-CoV-2. Samples were obtained from the ongoing ImmuneRACE study (first 160 participants) and from about 1,300 subjects provided by 6 global collaborators. A de-identified subject ID, COVID-19 status, age in years and sex were almost always included in the sample metadata. HLA class I and class II types, where available, came from metadata supplied by the sample provider rather than from assay-based typing. General conclusions and limits of the study: Clinical and demographic metadata were provided uncurated, with the amount varying by source and participant.

The immunoSEQ Assay, a bias-controlled multiplex PCR, was used to amplify TCRbeta CDR3 regions from genomic DNA. As for the original processing: Nucleated cell counts per sample were estimated from amplification of reference gene primers within the assay. To quantify the absolute abundance of each unique TCRbeta CDR3 rearrangement, sequence reads were collapsed and filtered. For each sample, productive Simpson clonality was calculated as the square root of Simpson's diversity index over productive rearrangements. TCRdb obtained this table from immuneACCESS and retained in-frame rearrangements with V and J assigned. These tables miss some clones; where compared with another copy, unresolved V genes account for less than half of the shortfall, and the remainder is unexplained. V, J and clone size are those of that table, while D and trimming were read from the DNA. In this sample the table shows hundreds of thousands of clones, 85% to 90% of which occur a single time. The ten largest account for 0.85% to 0.95% of the sample.

Spanning cysteine to phenylalanine, the CDR3 consists of 17 amino acids. Just CDR3 DNA is preserved here, 51 bases in frame from base 1. Cut back by 4 bases and 0 bases, the V and J ends lie 18 bases apart. The CDR1 and CDR2 encoded by the germline V gene are MDHEN and SYDVKM. Worth noting for this clone: Its antigen target is currently unknown. The record has no base qualities; no much larger clone is one base away.

Participants in the prospective study were aged roughly 18 to 95 years, lived in 20 to 30 United States geographic areas, and enrolled through a virtual design. In the prospective study, participants were assigned to cohorts based on the clinical history participants reported in a screening survey and a study questionnaire. A participant counted as exposed if, within 2 weeks of entering the study, that participant had been in contact with someone who had a PCR-confirmed or clinician-diagnosed COVID-19 case. Mobile phlebotomists in the prospective study collected whole blood, serum and a nasopharyngeal or oropharyngeal swab from every participant. Over a roughly 2-month period, participants in the prospective study had the option of providing additional blood draws and questionnaires. Blood samples from the prospective study were shipped frozen or at room temperature prior to DNA extraction.

The sequence joins TRBV28 to TRBJ1-1; 5 matching bases give a weak D call of TRBD1. The sequence derives from a man aged 50-59 years who had been exposed to COVID-19. The sample taken for sequencing was PBMCs or T cells enriched from blood (not recorded which). Here the CDR3 is given as CASSSSGRGGMNTEAFF. The sequence in DNA is TGTGCCAGCAGTTCCTCCGGGCGGGGGGGGATGAACACTGAAGCTTTCTTT.